The next 21 T cell receptor beta chains were all read from a single sample in a study of T cells in localized non-small cell lung cancer (dated by TCRdb to between 2020 and 2021). Libraries were made using the immunoSEQ multiplex PCR assay. In TCRdb, the immuneACCESS table is reduced to in-frame sequences with V and J assigned. These tables do not hold every clone; where another copy was compared, an unresolved V gene accounts for under half, and the others remain unexplained. In this sample the table shows about 32,000 clones, 88% of which occur a single time. Under 5% of the sample is taken by the ten largest. Here the sequenced sample was peripheral blood mononuclear cells, taken before any cancer treatment. The source is a woman aged 40 to 75 with stage III lung adenocarcinoma.

This chain joins TRBV30 and TRBJ1-1, with D possibly being TRBD1 (5 bases). There are 15 residues in the CDR3. With 3 bases removed from V and 0 bases from J, the gap between germline ends came to 14 bases. The germline V gene has CDR1 GTSNPN and CDR2 SVGIG (reference sequence). The CDR3 sequence: CAWRKRRGMNTEAFF. In nucleotides, the CDR3 is TGTGCCTGGAGGAAAAGAAGGGGCATGAACACTGAAGCTTTCTTT.

Points on this clone: Other DNA sequences from this sample encode an identical CDR3 as well. The chain joins TRBV5-4 to TRBJ2-1; 11 bases map to TRBD1. The CDR3 is made up of 15 amino acids. The germline gives CDR1 SGHNT, CDR2 YYREEE (reference sequence). V was pared by 4 bases and J by 3 bases, with 3 bases of the junction left unmatched. The CDR3 loop reads CASSSGTGGYNEQFF. In DNA form, the CDR3 reads TGTGCCAGCAGCAGCGGGACAGGGGGCTACAATGAGCAGTTCTTC. The variable domain in full, completed from reference TRBV5-4 and TRBJ2-1, reads ETGVTQSPTHLIKTRGQQVTLRCSSQSGHNTVSWYQQALGQGPQFIFQYYREEENGRGNFPPRFSGLQFPNYSSELNVNALELDDSALYLCASSSGTGGYNEQFFGPGTRLTVL.

CDR3 DNA sequence: TGTGCCAGCACGTATGAGGCCCTGGCGGAGACCCAGTACTTC. It codes for CASTYEALAETQYF. The V and J genes are TRBV2 and TRBJ2-5, with D unresolved. V lost 7 bases and J lost 5, with 17 bases in between. Germline values: CDR1 SNHLY, CDR2 FYNNEI. CDR3 size: 14 residues.

This chain uses TRBV7-9 with TRBJ2-3, with D unclear. V gave up 5 bases and J gave up 4 bases, with 16 bases separating them. In germline, CDR1 is SEHNR, CDR2 FQNEAQ (reference sequence). CDR3 length equals 15 residues. The CDR3 loop is CASSPPPGRADTQYF. CDR3 DNA sequence: TGTGCCAGCAGCCCCCCCCCGGGCCGGGCAGATACGCAGTATTTT.

The chain employs TRBV7-3 and TRBJ2-1, with 12 bases identical to TRBD2. Per the germline V gene, CDR1 is SGHTA and CDR2 is FQGTGA. This CDR3 region has 20 residues. The ends lost 5 bases at V and 5 bases at J; junction bases unmatched: 19. The CDR3 here is CASSPRASGGAKNSDNEQFF. In DNA form, the CDR3 reads TGTGCCAGCAGCCCCCGCGCTAGCGGGGGGGCCAAGAACAGCGACAATGAGCAGTTCTTC. The whole variable domain, filled in from reference TRBV7-3 and TRBJ2-1, reads GAGVSQTPSNKVTEKGKYVELRCDPISGHTALYWYRQSLGQGPEFLIYFQGTGAADDSGLPNDRFFAVRPEGSVSTLKIQRTERGDSAVYLCASSPRASGGAKNSDNEQFFGPGTRLTVL.

About this clone itself: It may be a read error: a sequence one base away is much more abundant. The V and J genes are TRBV7-3 and TRBJ1-1, with D uncertain. CDR3 length equals 14 residues. The V gene's germline CDR1 is SGHTA and CDR2 FQGTGA. The CDR3 protein is CASSLEGMNTGAFF. CDR3 coding DNA: TGTGCCAGCAGCTTAGAGGGCATGAACACTGGAGCTTTCTTT.

J is TRBJ2-7 and V is TRBV18; no firm D call. Trimming cost V 6 bases and J 3 bases, with 12 bases left between them. The germline V gene has CDR1 KGHSH and CDR2 LQKENI. This CDR3 spans 13 amino acids. The CDR3 region is CASSQTPYYEQYF. The DNA for the CDR3 is TGTGCCAGCTCCCAGACACCCTACTACGAGCAGTACTTC.

The CDR3 sequence: CASSQDWAGRGYEQYF. The CDR3 bases are TGTGCCAGCAGCCAAGATTGGGCCGGGAGGGGCTACGAGCAGTACTTC. V usage is TRBV4-2 and J usage is TRBJ2-7; 8 bases are a match to TRBD2. The V gene end was trimmed by 0 bases and the J gene end by 3 bases; junction bases not matched to a gene: 7. CDR1 is LGHNA and CDR2 is YNFKEQ in the germline V gene. The CDR3 has 16 amino acids.

This chain links TRBV7-2 with TRBJ2-1, with 11 bases aligning to TRBD2. CDR1 and CDR2 (germline): SGHTA, FQGNSA. The CDR3 is 17 amino acids. The junction had 7 bases not matched to a gene; V was cut back by 1 base and J by 5 bases. This CDR3 reads CASSLVASGGRHNEQFF. CDR3 sequence (DNA): TGTGCCAGCAGCTTAGTTGCTAGCGGGGGGAGGCACAATGAGCAGTTCTTC.

The rearrangement links TRBV11-2 to TRBJ1-1; possible D gene TRBD1, 6 bases. V dropped 3 bases and J dropped 3 bases, with 11 bases sitting between them. CDR3 size: 14 residues. Germline V CDR1 and CDR2: SGHAT, FQNNGV. The CDR3 DNA reads as TGTGCCAGCAGCTTTTCGTGGGGGCACACTGAAGCTTTCTTT. It encodes CASSFSWGHTEAFF.

The chain is built from TRBV5-8 and TRBJ1-1, with 8 bases identical to TRBD1. Germline V lookup: CDR1 SGHTS, CDR2 YDEGEE. This CDR3 is built from 14 residues. V lost 4 bases, J lost 5 bases, and 7 bases stayed unmatched. The CDR3 is CASSAGQGRTEAFF. CDR3 coding DNA: TGTGCCAGCAGCGCCGGACAGGGTAGGACTGAAGCTTTCTTT.

The chain employs TRBV21-1 and TRBJ2-5; TRBD1, as called in the table, went unchecked against the DNA. TRBV21-1 is shown as a pseudogene. The CDR3 consists of 21 residues. CDR3 region: CASSKVCGTGPVKVAGETQYF. The CDR3 DNA follows: TGTGCCAGCAGCAAAGTCTGCGGGACAGGGCCCGTAAAGGTTGCGGGAGAGACCCAGTACTTC.

This clone was detected only once. The rearrangement joins TRBV7-2 to TRBJ2-5; 9 bases fit TRBD2. Trimming at V came to 1 base and at J to 5 bases, leaving 2 bases not matched to a gene. CDR3 length equals 14 residues. CDR1 is SGHTA, CDR2 FQGNSA, per germline. This CDR3 is CASSLGTSEETQYF. In DNA, the CDR3 is TGTGCCAGCAGCTTAGGGACTAGCGAGGAGACCCAGTACTTC.

This sequence joins TRBV5-1 and TRBJ2-1; tentative D call: TRBD2 (5 bases). Trimming took 3 bases from V and 3 from J, leaving 16 bases between them. This CDR3 has 16 amino acids. The germline CDR1 and CDR2 sequences are SGHRS and YFSETQ. CDR3 residues: CASSSLSSPLYNEQFF. The CDR3 region has the DNA TGCGCCAGCAGCTCCTTGTCTAGCCCACTCTACAATGAGCAGTTCTTC.

The rearrangement joins TRBV30 to TRBJ2-5; no clear D. The CDR3 runs 13 residues. Germline-derived CDR1 and CDR2 are GTSNPN and SVGIG (reference sequence). V lost 2 bases, J lost 8 bases, and 15 bases lay in between. As DNA, the CDR3 is TGTGCCTGGAGTCGGCTTGGGGAAAGAACCCAGTACTTC. This sequence encodes CAWSRLGERTQYF.

The CDR3 DNA reads TGTGCCAGCAGCCACCGGGTCTATCAGCCCCAGCATTTT. Protein: CASSHRVYQPQHF. V and J are TRBV11-2 and TRBJ1-5; no reliable D call. Germline CDR1 reads SGHAT; CDR2 reads FQNNGV. V was cut by 5 bases and J by 5 bases, with 10 bases left in between. CDR3 size: 13 residues. Supplemented by reference TRBV11-2 and TRBJ1-5, the full variable domain reads EAGVAQSPRYKIIEKRQSVAFWCNPISGHATLYWYQQILGQGPKLLIQFQNNGVVDDSQLPKDRFSAERLKGVDSTLKIQPAKLEDSAVYLCASSHRVYQPQHFGDGTRLSIL.

V is TRBV29-1 and J is TRBJ2-5; 9 bases align to TRBD2. The CDR3 length is 12 residues. CDR1 and CDR2 from the germline V gene are SQVTM and ANQGSEA. The V segment lost 7 bases and the J segment 0 bases; nucleotides outside the gene matches: 0. The CDR3 region is CSASGNQETQYF. CDR3 sequence (DNA): TGCAGCGCTAGCGGGAACCAAGAGACCCAGTACTTC.

The J gene is TRBJ2-5, the V gene TRBV5-1; 7 nucleotides align to TRBD2. The V segment lost 5 bases and the J segment 5 bases; nucleotides outside the gene matches: 6. The CDR3 consists of 13 residues. The germline V gene encodes CDR1 SGHRS and CDR2 YFSETQ. The chain's CDR3 is CASSVVGGETQYF. The CDR3 DNA follows: TGCGCCAGCAGTGTCGTGGGAGGGGAGACCCAGTACTTC.

This rearrangement joins TRBV7-6 to TRBJ1-3; TRBD1 might be the D (6 bases). The CDR3 consists of 15 residues. Germline CDR1 and CDR2: SGHVS and FNYEAQ. V dropped 1 base and J dropped 4 bases, with 11 bases sitting between them. The CDR3 DNA reads TGTGCCAGCAGCTTAGGGGGGGCGCCCGGAAACACCATATATTTT. This sequence encodes CASSLGGAPGNTIYF.

This clone was seen just once. The V and J genes are TRBV11-2 and TRBJ1-2; TRBD1 is a possible D gene (6 bases). Trimming cost V 5 bases and J 5 bases, with 12 bases left between them. Per the germline V gene, CDR1 is SGHAT and CDR2 is FQNNGV. CDR3 size: 13 residues. CDR3 loop: CASSLAGTYGYTF. The CDR3 nucleotides are TGTGCCAGCAGCCTCGCCGGGACATATGGCTACACCTTC.

This chain's CDR3 is CASTRGRSSNEQFF. The CDR3 DNA is TGTGCCAGCACACGCGGGAGGAGCAGCAATGAGCAGTTCTTC. V gene TRBV6-5 combines with J gene TRBJ2-1; 8 bases match TRBD2. The CDR3 has 14 residues. Germline V gives CDR1 MNHEY, CDR2 SVGAGI. The J segment lost 6 bases and the V segment lost 7 bases, leaving 8 bases of the junction unmatched.